This T cell receptor beta chain stems from a study of blood T cell repertoires in COVID-19. Overall study: Samples representing acute and convalescent COVID-19 were sourced from the United States, Italy and Spain. Sources were T cells, B-cell-depleted T cells, or PBMCs; the material itself was cDNA or gDNA.

In the authors' workflow: Reference gene primer amplification yielded estimated nucleated cell counts. Repertoires were generated with immunoSEQ multiplex PCR, while TCRdb's copy carries only in-frame clones and drops some. V and J calls and clone size are as listed in that table; D and trimming were resolved from the DNA. The sample lists roughly 80,000 clones, approximately 89% occurring once. There are 13 residues in the CDR3. Germline V gene lookup returns CDR1 KGHSH and CDR2 LQKENI. Trimming cost V 0 bases and J 6 bases, with 6 bases left between them. With respect to this clone: This specimen includes other DNA sequences encoding the same CDR3.

The chain uses TRBV18 and TRBJ2-1, with D hard to call. This clonotype originated in an older woman with acute or convalescent COVID-19. Source material: peripheral blood. The CDR3 DNA is TGTGCCAGCTCACCACCGAGCGTCAATGAGCAGTTCTTC. As protein: CASSPPSVNEQFF.